This T cell receptor (beta chain) was obtained from a study of blood T cell repertoires in COVID-19. Study-level information: T cells, B-cell-depleted T cells, or PBMCs supplied cDNA or gDNA.

Only a few counts were recorded for this clone. V dropped 0 bases and J dropped 7 bases, with 22 bases sitting between them. Per germline, CDR1 SGHRS and CDR2 YFSETQ. The CDR3 length is 18 residues. Original processing methods: Amplifying reference gene primers gave estimates of nucleated cell counts. Assay: immunoSEQ multiplex PCR; the TCRdb copy retains only in-frame clones and omits some. V and J calls and clone size follow that table, whereas D and trimming were derived from the DNA. The table has over 45,000 clones, approximately 82% seen once. The J gene is TRBJ1-4, the V gene TRBV5-1, with D tentatively TRBD1 (5 bases). Sequences were obtained from peripheral blood. This TCR came from a woman older than 75 with acute or convalescent COVID-19. As DNA, the CDR3 is TGCGCCAGCAGCTTGGGGCTCGGGGGTGGTGGGGCGTCTGAAAAACTGTTTTTT. Its translation: CASSLGLGGGGASEKLFF.